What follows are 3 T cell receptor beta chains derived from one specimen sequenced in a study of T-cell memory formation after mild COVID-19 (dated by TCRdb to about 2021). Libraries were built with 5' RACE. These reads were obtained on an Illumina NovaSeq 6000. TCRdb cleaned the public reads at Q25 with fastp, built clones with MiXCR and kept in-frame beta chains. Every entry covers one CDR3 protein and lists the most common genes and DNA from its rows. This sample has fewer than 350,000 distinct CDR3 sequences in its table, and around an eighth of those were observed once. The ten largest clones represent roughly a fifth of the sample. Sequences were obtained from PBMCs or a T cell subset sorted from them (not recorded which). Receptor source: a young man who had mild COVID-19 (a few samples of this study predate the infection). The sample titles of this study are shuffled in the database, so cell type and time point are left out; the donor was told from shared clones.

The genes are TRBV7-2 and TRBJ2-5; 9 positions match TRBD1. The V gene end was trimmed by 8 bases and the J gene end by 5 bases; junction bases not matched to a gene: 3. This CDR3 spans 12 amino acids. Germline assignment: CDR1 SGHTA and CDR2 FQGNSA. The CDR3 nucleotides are TGTGCCAGCGAACAGGGGGCCGAGACCCAGTACTTC. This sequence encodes CASEQGAETQYF.

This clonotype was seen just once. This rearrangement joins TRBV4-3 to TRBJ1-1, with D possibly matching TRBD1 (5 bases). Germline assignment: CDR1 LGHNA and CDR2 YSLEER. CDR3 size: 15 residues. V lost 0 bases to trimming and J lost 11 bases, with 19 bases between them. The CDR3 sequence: CASSQESWGMIRAFF. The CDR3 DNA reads TGCGCCAGCAGCCAAGAGAGTTGGGGGATGATAAGGGCTTTCTTT.

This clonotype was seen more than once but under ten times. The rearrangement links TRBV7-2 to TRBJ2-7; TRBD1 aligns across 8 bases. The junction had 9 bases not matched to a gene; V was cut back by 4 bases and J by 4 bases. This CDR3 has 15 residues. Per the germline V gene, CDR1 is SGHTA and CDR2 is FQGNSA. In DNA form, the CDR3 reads TGTGCCAGCAGCTCTTACGGGACAGGAGGGTACGAGCAGTACTTC. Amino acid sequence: CASSSYGTGGYEQYF.